Given below is one T cell receptor (beta chain) in context. Its antigen is unknown. The source of the sample is a study of blood T cells in healthy people across ages. About the research overall: About one barcoded beta molecule per two T cells was the capture yield of template switching.

J gave up 2 bases and V 5 bases, and 15 bases lay outside the gene matches. The CDR3 covers 18 residues. CDR1 and CDR2 from the germline V gene are SGHTA and FQGNSA. It was with a sample-barcoded 5' primer and a J-beta primer mix that a second PCR of roughly 6 to 12 cycles was run. From the 5' RACE reads, TCRdb called clonotypes with MiXCR, one entry per CDR3 protein. This sample has 1.5 million to 2 million distinct CDR3 sequences, with roughly 27% found just once. General observations from the study: From one million sequenced T cells, diversity estimates were lower bounds. It was found that TCR beta diversity correlated strongly with the percentage of naive T cells.

The sequencing input was blood. The J gene is TRBJ2-7, the V gene TRBV7-2; TRBD1 aligns across 10 bases. The TCR was taken from a woman aged 25 to 39 in good health. The CDR3 spells CASSPRVVGQGTAYEQYF. In DNA form, the CDR3 reads TGTGCCAGCAGCCCCAGGGTGGTGGGACAGGGGACTGCCTACGAGCAGTACTTC.